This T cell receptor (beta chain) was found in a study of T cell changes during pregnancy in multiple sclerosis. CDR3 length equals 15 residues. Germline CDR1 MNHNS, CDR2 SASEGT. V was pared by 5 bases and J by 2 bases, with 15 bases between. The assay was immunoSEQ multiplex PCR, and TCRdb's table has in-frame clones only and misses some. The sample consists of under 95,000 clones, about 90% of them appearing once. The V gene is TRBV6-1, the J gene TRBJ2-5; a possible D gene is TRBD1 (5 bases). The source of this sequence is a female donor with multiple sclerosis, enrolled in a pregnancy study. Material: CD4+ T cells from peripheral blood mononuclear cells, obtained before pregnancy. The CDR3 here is CASSQSVRVQETQYF. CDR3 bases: TGTGCCAGCAGTCAATCCGTCAGGGTACAAGAGACCCAGTACTTC.